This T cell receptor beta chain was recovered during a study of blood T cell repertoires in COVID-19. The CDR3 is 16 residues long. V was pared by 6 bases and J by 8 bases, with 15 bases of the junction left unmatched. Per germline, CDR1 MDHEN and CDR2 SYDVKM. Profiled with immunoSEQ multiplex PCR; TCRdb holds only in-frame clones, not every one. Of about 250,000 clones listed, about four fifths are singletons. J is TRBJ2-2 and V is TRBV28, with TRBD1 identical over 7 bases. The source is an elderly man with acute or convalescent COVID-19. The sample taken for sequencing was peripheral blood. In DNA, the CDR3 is TGTGCCAGCAGCTCCGGGACAGAAGGGTTTTTGGGGGAGCTGTTTTTT. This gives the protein CASSSGTEGFLGELFF.